The rows below give T cell receptor beta chains drawn from one sample of a study of T-cell memory formation after mild COVID-19. TCRdb reprocessed the 5' RACE reads via MiXCR and lists one record per CDR3 protein. The sample has roughly 400,000 distinct CDR3 sequences, approximately 15% seen once. Sequencing was performed on PBMCs or a T cell subset sorted from them (not recorded which). All receptors come from a man aged 18 to 35 who had mild COVID-19 (a few samples of this study predate the infection). Cell type and time point are not known. The CDR3 runs from the conserved cysteine through the conserved F or W. The order of the fields is clone size, J gene, D gene, V gene, CDR3 protein, CDR3 DNA. D genes are given only for firm matches. Size values are once, few and many counts, or a class for expanded clones, and some rows have none.

clone size: few
J gene: TRBJ2-3
D gene: -
V gene: TRBV7-9
CDR3 protein: CASSLSLRPTDTQYF
CDR3 DNA: TGTGCCAGCAGCTTAAGCCTCCGACCCACAGATACGCAGTATTTT

clone size: few
J gene: TRBJ1-6
D gene: TRBD1
V gene: TRBV14
CDR3 protein: CASSPFTGGDNSPLHF
CDR3 DNA: TGTGCCAGCAGCCCCTTTACAGGGGGCGATAATTCACCCCTCCACTTT

clone size: few
J gene: TRBJ1-5
D gene: -
V gene: TRBV4-3
CDR3 protein: CASSQDRGRSNQPQHF
CDR3 DNA: TGCGCCAGCAGCCAAGATAGGGGTCGGAGCAATCAGCCCCAGCATTTT

clone size: few
J gene: TRBJ2-3
D gene: TRBD1
V gene: TRBV5-1
CDR3 protein: CASSLDPGTGKDTQYF
CDR3 DNA: TGCGCCAGCAGCTTGGATCCCGGGACAGGGAAAGATACGCAGTATTTT

clone size: -
J gene: TRBJ2-2
D gene: TRBD1
V gene: TRBV5-1
CDR3 protein: CASSRWTGAGELFF
CDR3 DNA: TGCGCCAGCAGCAGATGGACAGGGGCCGGGGAGCTGTTTTTT

clone size: -
J gene: TRBJ2-6
D gene: TRBD1
V gene: TRBV5-6
CDR3 protein: CASSSGTGDISGANVLTF
CDR3 DNA: TGTGCCAGCAGCTCCGGGACAGGGGATATCTCTGGGGCCAACGTCCTGACTTTC

clone size: -
J gene: TRBJ2-1
D gene: TRBD1
V gene: TRBV7-3
CDR3 protein: CASSLNRGPANEQFF
CDR3 DNA: TGTGCCAGCAGCTTAAACAGGGGGCCCGCCAATGAGCAGTTCTTC

clone size: -
J gene: TRBJ2-1
D gene: TRBD2
V gene: TRBV7-3
CDR3 protein: CASSTRGSAGGTYNEQFF
CDR3 DNA: TGTGCCAGCAGTACTCGAGGGAGCGCGGGGGGTACCTACAATGAGCAGTTCTTC

clone size: -
J gene: TRBJ1-5
D gene: -
V gene: TRBV20-1
CDR3 protein: CSAKGEQYNQPQHF
CDR3 DNA: TGCAGTGCCAAGGGAGAACAGTATAATCAGCCCCAGCATTTT

clone size: few
J gene: TRBJ1-2
D gene: -
V gene: TRBV7-9
CDR3 protein: CASSLAQGDYGYTF
CDR3 DNA: TGTGCCAGCAGCTTAGCCCAGGGAGACTATGGCTACACCTTC

clone size: -
J gene: TRBJ2-1
D gene: -
V gene: TRBV6-2/TRBV6-3
CDR3 protein: CARSPTNPSYNEQFF
CDR3 DNA: TGTGCCAGAAGCCCCACCAATCCCTCCTACAATGAGCAGTTCTTC

clone size: few
J gene: TRBJ2-3
D gene: -
V gene: TRBV6-5
CDR3 protein: CASSYAGASTDTQYF
CDR3 DNA: TGTGCCAGCAGTTACGCAGGGGCCAGCACAGATACGCAGTATTTT

clone size: -
J gene: TRBJ2-3
D gene: TRBD2
V gene: TRBV7-2
CDR3 protein: CASSNGLAGFTDTQYF
CDR3 DNA: TGTGCCAGCAGCAATGGACTAGCGGGGTTCACAGATACGCAGTATTTT

clone size: few
J gene: TRBJ1-3
D gene: -
V gene: TRBV7-7
CDR3 protein: CASSLASLGQPGNTIYF
CDR3 DNA: TGTGCTAGCAGCTTAGCCTCACTGGGGCAGCCGGGAAACACCATATATTTT

clone size: many
J gene: TRBJ1-6
D gene: -
V gene: TRBV25-1
CDR3 protein: CASSDLTGGRINSPLHF
CDR3 DNA: TGTGCCAGCAGTGATTTGACCGGGGGACGGATTAATTCACCCCTCCACTTT

clone size: -
J gene: TRBJ2-3
D gene: -
V gene: TRBV20-1
CDR3 protein: CSARRDSRTDTQYF
CDR3 DNA: TGCAGTGCTAGAAGGGACTCAAGAACAGATACGCAGTATTTT

clone size: many
J gene: TRBJ2-1
D gene: TRBD1
V gene: TRBV9
CDR3 protein: CASTTGGATNEQFF
CDR3 DNA: TGTGCCAGCACGACAGGGGGGGCTACCAATGAGCAGTTCTTC

clone size: few
J gene: TRBJ2-1
D gene: TRBD2
V gene: TRBV5-1
CDR3 protein: CASSLSGGFWRGSSYNEQFF
CDR3 DNA: TGCGCCAGCAGCTTGAGCGGTGGGTTTTGGCGGGGGAGCTCCTACAATGAGCAGTTCTTC

clone size: -
J gene: TRBJ2-7
D gene: -
V gene: TRBV12-3/TRBV12-4
CDR3 protein: CASTPQGSAYEQYF
CDR3 DNA: TGTGCCAGCACCCCGCAGGGGTCCGCCTACGAGCAGTACTTC

clone size: -
J gene: TRBJ1-1
D gene: -
V gene: TRBV7-9
CDR3 protein: CASRPNRANTEAFF
CDR3 DNA: TGTGCCAGCAGGCCGAATCGGGCCAACACTGAAGCTTTCTTT

clone size: -
J gene: TRBJ2-3
D gene: TRBD2
V gene: TRBV4-2
CDR3 protein: CASSQEPQSTSGYTDTQYF
CDR3 DNA: TGTGCCAGCAGCCAAGAGCCCCAGAGTACTAGCGGTTACACAGATACGCAGTATTTT

clone size: few
J gene: TRBJ2-1
D gene: -
V gene: TRBV10-3
CDR3 protein: CAISDPSRTRWNEQFF
CDR3 DNA: TGTGCCATCAGTGATCCCAGCAGGACCCGTTGGAATGAGCAGTTCTTC

clone size: -
J gene: TRBJ2-1
D gene: -
V gene: TRBV4-2
CDR3 protein: CASSPRTARYNEQFF
CDR3 DNA: TGTGCCAGCAGCCCACGGACAGCGAGGTACAATGAGCAGTTCTTC

clone size: -
J gene: TRBJ1-1
D gene: -
V gene: TRBV7-9
CDR3 protein: CASSESAGGNTEAFF
CDR3 DNA: TGTGCCAGCAGCGAATCGGCCGGGGGCAACACTGAAGCTTTCTTT

clone size: few
J gene: TRBJ2-5
D gene: TRBD1
V gene: TRBV18
CDR3 protein: CASSPDRGLSETQYF
CDR3 DNA: TGTGCCAGCTCACCGGACAGGGGGCTTTCAGAGACCCAGTACTTC

clone size: -
J gene: TRBJ1-1
D gene: TRBD1
V gene: TRBV10-1
CDR3 protein: CASGDTGVTFF
CDR3 DNA: TGCGCCAGCGGGGATACAGGGGTGACTTTCTTT

clone size: -
J gene: TRBJ2-5
D gene: -
V gene: TRBV28
CDR3 protein: CASSFEGGQETQYF
CDR3 DNA: TGTGCCAGCAGTTTTGAGGGGGGGCAAGAGACCCAGTACTTC

clone size: many
J gene: TRBJ1-1
D gene: TRBD1
V gene: TRBV3-1
CDR3 protein: CASSQVPTGGSKAFF
CDR3 DNA: TGTGCCAGCAGCCAAGTACCCACAGGGGGGAGTAAAGCTTTCTTT

clone size: -
J gene: TRBJ2-1
D gene: TRBD2
V gene: TRBV27
CDR3 protein: CASGTSRNGEQFF
CDR3 DNA: TGTGCCAGTGGGACTAGCAGAAACGGTGAGCAGTTCTTC

clone size: -
J gene: TRBJ2-5
D gene: -
V gene: TRBV24-1
CDR3 protein: CATSSSGAGETQYF
CDR3 DNA: TGTGCCACCAGCAGTTCAGGGGCTGGAGAGACCCAGTACTTC

clone size: -
J gene: TRBJ1-5
D gene: TRBD1
V gene: TRBV6-2/TRBV6-3
CDR3 protein: CASTRTGPNQPQHF
CDR3 DNA: TGTGCCAGCACTCGGACAGGTCCTAATCAGCCCCAGCATTTT

clone size: -
J gene: TRBJ2-7
D gene: -
V gene: TRBV12-3/TRBV12-4
CDR3 protein: CASSPREDTYEQYF
CDR3 DNA: TGTGCCAGCAGTCCCAGGGAGGATACCTACGAGCAGTACTTC

clone size: few
J gene: TRBJ1-1
D gene: -
V gene: TRBV2
CDR3 protein: CASSESSVGTEAFF
CDR3 DNA: TGTGCCAGCAGTGAGAGCAGTGTGGGGACTGAAGCTTTCTTT

clone size: few
J gene: TRBJ2-1
D gene: TRBD2
V gene: TRBV29-1
CDR3 protein: CSVSRGGNEQFF
CDR3 DNA: TGCAGCGTATCCCGGGGGGGCAATGAGCAGTTCTTC

clone size: few
J gene: TRBJ2-2
D gene: TRBD1
V gene: TRBV6-1
CDR3 protein: CASRTGVTGELFF
CDR3 DNA: TGTGCCAGCCGAACAGGGGTCACCGGGGAGCTGTTTTTT

clone size: few
J gene: TRBJ1-1
D gene: TRBD1
V gene: TRBV13
CDR3 protein: CASSAGQTNTEAFF
CDR3 DNA: TGTGCCAGCAGCGCGGGACAGACGAACACTGAAGCTTTCTTT

clone size: few
J gene: TRBJ1-2
D gene: TRBD1
V gene: TRBV3-1
CDR3 protein: CASSQRGGAGYTF
CDR3 DNA: TGTGCCAGCAGCCAGCGAGGGGGCGCAGGCTACACCTTC

clone size: few
J gene: TRBJ1-3
D gene: -
V gene: TRBV11-2
CDR3 protein: CASSLDGRSPAGNTIYF
CDR3 DNA: TGTGCCAGCAGCTTAGATGGGCGGTCGCCTGCTGGAAACACCATATATTTT

clone size: -
J gene: TRBJ2-7
D gene: TRBD1
V gene: TRBV24-1
CDR3 protein: CAGTGDGEQYF
CDR3 DNA: TGTGCCGGGACAGGGGACGGCGAGCAGTACTTC

clone size: -
J gene: TRBJ1-2
D gene: -
V gene: TRBV24-1
CDR3 protein: CATSGGSYGYTF
CDR3 DNA: TGTGCCACCAGTGGGGGGTCCTATGGCTACACCTTC

clone size: -
J gene: TRBJ2-3
D gene: -
V gene: TRBV5-5
CDR3 protein: CASRREFTSTDTQYF
CDR3 DNA: TGTGCCAGCAGGAGAGAGTTCACTAGCACAGATACGCAGTATTTT

clone size: -
J gene: TRBJ2-7
D gene: TRBD1
V gene: TRBV7-2
CDR3 protein: CASSPRDRGSYEQYF
CDR3 DNA: TGTGCCAGCAGCCCCCGGGACAGGGGATCCTACGAGCAGTACTTC

clone size: -
J gene: TRBJ2-7
D gene: TRBD2
V gene: TRBV3-1
CDR3 protein: CASSQNPSGHEQYF
CDR3 DNA: TGTGCCAGCAGCCAGAACCCTAGCGGCCACGAGCAGTACTTC

clone size: -
J gene: TRBJ2-2
D gene: -
V gene: TRBV5-1
CDR3 protein: CASSSDGGVTGELFF
CDR3 DNA: TGCGCCAGCAGCTCGGATGGGGGAGTCACCGGGGAGCTGTTTTTT

clone size: -
J gene: TRBJ2-1
D gene: -
V gene: TRBV24-1
CDR3 protein: CATSDPGRSTYNEQFF
CDR3 DNA: TGTGCCACCAGTGACCCGGGACGATCCACCTACAATGAGCAGTTCTTC

clone size: many
J gene: TRBJ2-1
D gene: -
V gene: TRBV5-1
CDR3 protein: CASSFGALTYNEQFF
CDR3 DNA: TGCGCCAGCAGCTTCGGAGCCTTGACCTACAATGAGCAGTTCTTC

clone size: medium-sized
J gene: TRBJ1-2
D gene: -
V gene: TRBV6-5
CDR3 protein: CASSLYTGTPNGYTF
CDR3 DNA: TGTGCCAGCAGCCTATACACCGGGACCCCTAATGGCTACACCTTC

clone size: -
J gene: TRBJ1-1
D gene: -
V gene: TRBV7-9
CDR3 protein: CASSPREPTHTEAFF
CDR3 DNA: TGTGCCAGCAGCCCACGCGAGCCCACGCACACTGAAGCTTTCTTT

clone size: few
J gene: TRBJ2-2
D gene: TRBD1
V gene: TRBV7-3
CDR3 protein: CASSSAPGQGSGELFF
CDR3 DNA: TGTGCCAGCAGCTCTGCCCCGGGACAGGGCTCGGGGGAGCTGTTTTTT

clone size: -
J gene: TRBJ1-1
D gene: -
V gene: TRBV6-1
CDR3 protein: CASLGGAGNTEAFF
CDR3 DNA: TGTGCCAGCCTCGGGGGCGCGGGGAACACTGAAGCTTTCTTT